This T cell receptor beta chain was observed in a study of Graves' ophthalmopathy and Graves' hyperthyroidism. This clonotype was picked up many times. Its target is not known. Study-level findings and limits: A classifier, a 13-signature model, separated ophthalmopathy from stable hyperthyroidism with roughly 86% sensitivity and around 80% specificity. The blood repertoire also included most expanded thyroid clonotypes above 0.001 frequency.

The authors amplified TCR beta CDR3 regions, and they did so from RNA transcripts for repertoire sequencing. RT-PCR was first run with HTBI primers, then multiplex PCR in a second round. TCRdb used MiXCR to reprocess the multiplex PCR reads, holding one entry per CDR3 protein. This sample has over 500,000 distinct CDR3 sequences, with over 20% found just once. Trimming removed 4 bases at V and 3 bases at J, with 19 bases between. Germline V gene sequence: CDR1 MNHEY, CDR2 SVGAGI. The CDR3 has 16 amino acids. If no ophthalmopathy appeared within 18 months of follow-up, hyperthyroidism was termed stable.

The sample was peripheral blood. The chain is built from TRBV6-5 and TRBJ2-7; D might be TRBD1 (6 bases). The clonotype originates from a woman in her late teens or twenties with stable Graves' hyperthyroidism. Some clones in this sample may be carry-over from other donors' samples. The CDR3: CASSLLQGTNSYEQYF. The CDR3 nucleotides read TGTGCCAGCAGTTTACTCCAGGGGACAAACAGCTACGAGCAGTACTTC.